This TCR beta chain originates from a study of T cell changes during pregnancy in multiple sclerosis. In its sample, this clone was seen once. Sequenced by immunoSEQ multiplex PCR; TCRdb stores in-frame clones only, minus some. The table has 35,000 or so clones, approximately 90% seen once. The CDR3 length is 14 residues. Germline CDR1 reads LNHDA; CDR2 reads SQIVND (reference sequence). The V end lost 6 bases, the J end lost 4 bases, and 15 bases lay between the germline ends. Specimen: CD4+ T cells from peripheral blood mononuclear cells, collected after pregnancy. The rearrangement links TRBV19 to TRBJ1-1; D is unresolved. The TCR sequence derives from a female donor in good health, enrolled as a control in a pregnancy study. The CDR3: CASSSLFSGTEAFF. CDR3 nucleotides: TGTGCCAGTAGCTCCCTGTTTAGCGGCACTGAAGCTTTCTTT. Full variable domain (missing parts from reference TRBV19 and TRBJ1-1): DGGITQSPKYLFRKEGQNVTLSCEQNLNHDAMYWYRQDPGQGLRLIYYSQIVNDFQKGDIAEGYSVSREKKESFPLTVTSAQKNPTAFYLCASSSLFSGTEAFFGQGTRLTVV.